The next 6 T cell receptor beta chains were all read from a single sample in a study of beta chain features in type 1 diabetes. These TCRs' antigens remain unknown. The study's findings and limits: Within each of all four CD4+ subsets, Type 1 diabetes patients had TCRB CDR3s that were moderately but significantly shorter.

Investigators reverse transcribed all isolated RNA, so they sequenced expressed TCRB transcripts. Sequencing used immunoSEQ multiplex PCR; TCRdb keeps in-frame clones, though not all of them. The sample comprises 150,000 to 200,000 clones, 50% to 70% of which are singletons, and roughly 0.095% rests with the top ten. Sequencing used naive CD4+ T cells from blood. The source of these receptors is a young man with type 1 diabetes.

This chain links TRBV30 with TRBJ1-2, with TRBD1 as a possible D gene (6 bases). V dropped 4 bases and J dropped 8 bases, with 17 bases sitting between them. From germline, CDR1 is GTSNPN and CDR2 SVGIG (reference sequence). CDR3 size: 13 residues. The CDR3 sequence is CAWINEQGSGYTF. The CDR3 bases are TGTGCCTGGATCAATGAACAGGGTAGCGGCTACACCTTC.

The chain recombines TRBV11-2 with TRBJ2-1; 8 positions agree with TRBD1. This CDR3 has 14 residues. Unmatched junction bases numbered 8, after V lost 5 bases and J lost 8 bases. Germline V gene data show CDR1 as SGHAT and CDR2 as FQNNGV. This chain's CDR3 is CASSPTQGVDEQFF. CDR3 bases: TGTGCCAGCAGCCCGACACAGGGGGTAGATGAGCAGTTCTTC.

The gene calls are TRBV7-6 and TRBJ2-3; D is possibly TRBD1 (6 bases). Germline loops: CDR1 SGHVS, CDR2 FNYEAQ. V was cut by 4 bases and J by 1 base, with 12 bases left in between. This CDR3 has 15 residues. The CDR3 reads CASSSQGAGTDTQYF. Written as DNA, the CDR3 is TGTGCCAGCAGCTCACAGGGAGCAGGCACAGATACGCAGTATTTT.

This clone was picked up one time. The chain uses TRBV4-3 and TRBJ2-2; D is uncertain. CDR3 size: 16 residues. Trimming left V 2 bases short and J 0 bases short, with 10 bases between. Germline CDR1 is LGHNA and CDR2 is YSLEER. CDR3 coding DNA: TGCGCCAGCAGCCAAAGAGCCCCTCCGAACACCGGGGAGCTGTTTTTT. As protein: CASSQRAPPNTGELFF.

The V gene is TRBV7-8, the J gene TRBJ2-7; D call uncertain. Germline CDR1 reads SGHVS; CDR2 reads FQNEAQ. The CDR3 is 13 residues long. The V end lost 5 bases, the J end lost 2 bases, and 10 bases lay between the germline ends. The CDR3 DNA is TGTGCCAGCAGCCCCCGGACCGCCTACGAGCAGTACTTC. Encoded protein: CASSPRTAYEQYF.

The chain employs TRBV7-2 and TRBJ2-3; TRBD2 matches 10 bases. The CDR3 is 13 amino acids. After removal of 11 bases from V and 6 bases from J, the junction contained 8 bases not matched to a gene. Per germline, CDR1 SGHTA and CDR2 FQGNSA. CDR3 loop: CAAQRGGKDTQYF. DNA for the CDR3: TGTGCCGCCCAGCGGGGGGGCAAGGATACGCAGTATTTT.